This TCR beta chain was sequenced for a study of cytomegalovirus exposure and HLA in healthy donors. General study points: With later analysis, a missense DCLRE1C variant became linked to TCR beta V- and J-gene trimming. Donor immune exposure was known only as CMV serostatus.

A word on this clone: Its antigen remains unknown.

Primers included in the PCR were 60 Vbeta and 13 Jbeta primers. TCRdb's copy holds only in-frame clones and misses some; the assay was immunoSEQ multiplex PCR. The data contain around 190,000 clones, 75% to 90% of them seen just once; the ten biggest clones take up around 0.31%. CDR1 and CDR2 from the germline V gene are MNHNY and SVGAGI (reference sequence). The CDR3 has 13 amino acids. Deletions cut 7 bases from V and 3 bases from J, with 13 bases between. This TCR derives from a woman between 25 and 40 years old in good health and CMV-seronegative. V and J are TRBV6-6 and TRBJ2-7, with D tentatively TRBD2 (6 bases). The sample comprised PBMCs. CDR3 in amino acids: CASTGVRHYEQYF. The CDR3, as DNA: TGTGCCAGCACGGGGGTTCGACACTACGAGCAGTACTTC.